Listed below are T cell receptor beta chains from one sample, sequenced in a study of T-cell memory formation after mild COVID-19. TCRdb fed the 5' RACE reads into MiXCR, producing one record per CDR3 protein. The profile covers about 150,000 distinct CDR3 sequences, with about 5.5% appearing a single time and approximately 2.2% taken by the ten largest. Sequencing was performed on PBMCs or a T cell subset sorted from them (not recorded which). These receptors were collected from an adult woman who had mild COVID-19 (a few samples of this study predate the infection). Cell type and time point are not known. Both conserved end residues are trimmed from each CDR3. The D gene is left open where the match is weak.

d_gene: NA
j_gene: TRBJ1-2
v_gene: TRBV11-2
CDR3aa: ASSDSAYGYT

d_gene: NA
j_gene: TRBJ2-1
v_gene: TRBV7-2
CDR3aa: ASSLASRRTSYNEQF

d_gene: NA
j_gene: TRBJ2-7
v_gene: TRBV4-2
CDR3aa: ASSPDRNSYEQY

d_gene: NA
j_gene: TRBJ1-5
v_gene: TRBV5-5
CDR3aa: ASSLEGDSNQPQH

d_gene: NA
j_gene: TRBJ1-1
v_gene: TRBV15
CDR3aa: ATSRLRDTEAF

d_gene: NA
j_gene: TRBJ2-7
v_gene: TRBV12-3/TRBV12-4
CDR3aa: ASSSENLGRYEQY

d_gene: NA
j_gene: TRBJ2-3
v_gene: TRBV5-1
CDR3aa: ASVLSPVTSTDTQY

d_gene: NA
j_gene: TRBJ2-2
v_gene: TRBV20-1
CDR3aa: SASSQESYTGELF

d_gene: TRBD1
j_gene: TRBJ2-1
v_gene: TRBV12-3/TRBV12-4
CDR3aa: ASSPTGGARRGQF

d_gene: NA
j_gene: TRBJ2-3
v_gene: TRBV7-9
CDR3aa: ASSPGQRASTDTQY

d_gene: TRBD1
j_gene: TRBJ2-1
v_gene: TRBV4-2
CDR3aa: ASSQELRTGRYEQF

d_gene: TRBD2
j_gene: TRBJ2-4
v_gene: TRBV6-6
CDR3aa: ASSYRTSGRAEFDKNIQY

d_gene: NA
j_gene: TRBJ2-3
v_gene: TRBV7-2
CDR3aa: ASSPTRTTHTDTQY

d_gene: NA
j_gene: TRBJ2-3
v_gene: TRBV7-2
CDR3aa: ASSLAAGTISTDTQY

d_gene: TRBD2
j_gene: TRBJ2-7
v_gene: TRBV28
CDR3aa: ASSQAGTSGTPRNYEQY

d_gene: NA
j_gene: TRBJ2-3
v_gene: TRBV18
CDR3aa: ASSPNTDTQY

d_gene: NA
j_gene: TRBJ2-7
v_gene: TRBV12-3/TRBV12-4
CDR3aa: ASSFDSLSYEQY

d_gene: TRBD1
j_gene: TRBJ1-6
v_gene: TRBV6-1
CDR3aa: ASSGDRNSPLH

d_gene: NA
j_gene: TRBJ2-2
v_gene: TRBV5-1
CDR3aa: ASSPLQGTGELF

d_gene: TRBD2
j_gene: TRBJ2-5
v_gene: TRBV7-3
CDR3aa: ASSSGLAGTQY

d_gene: NA
j_gene: TRBJ2-2
v_gene: TRBV6-6
CDR3aa: ASSPQIGIRRELF

d_gene: TRBD2
j_gene: TRBJ2-3
v_gene: TRBV5-6
CDR3aa: ASSFRVAGDTDTQY

d_gene: NA
j_gene: TRBJ2-7
v_gene: TRBV25-1
CDR3aa: ASSVVGHYEQY

d_gene: NA
j_gene: TRBJ2-1
v_gene: TRBV5-5
CDR3aa: ASSSGVLLSNEQF

d_gene: NA
j_gene: TRBJ1-4
v_gene: TRBV2
CDR3aa: ASSERGGLATNEKLF

d_gene: TRBD1
j_gene: TRBJ1-2
v_gene: TRBV5-1
CDR3aa: ASSPATGQHNYGYT

d_gene: NA
j_gene: NA
v_gene: TRBV7-7
CDR3aa: ASSFGSSKTQY

d_gene: NA
j_gene: TRBJ2-3
v_gene: TRBV12-3/TRBV12-4
CDR3aa: ASSSGRTDTQY

d_gene: NA
j_gene: TRBJ1-1
v_gene: TRBV12-3/TRBV12-4
CDR3aa: ASSLQVGNTEAF

d_gene: TRBD2
j_gene: TRBJ2-3
v_gene: TRBV10-3
CDR3aa: AISGTSGTDTQY

d_gene: NA
j_gene: TRBJ1-1
v_gene: TRBV19
CDR3aa: ASSIDRDTEAF

d_gene: NA
j_gene: TRBJ2-7
v_gene: TRBV3-1
CDR3aa: ASSQTRRREQY

d_gene: NA
j_gene: TRBJ2-7
v_gene: TRBV5-1
CDR3aa: ASSQMSAYEQY

d_gene: TRBD1
j_gene: TRBJ1-5
v_gene: TRBV4-2
CDR3aa: ASSQAVQGGNQPQH

d_gene: TRBD1
j_gene: TRBJ1-2
v_gene: TRBV20-1
CDR3aa: SADSGTAYGYT

d_gene: NA
j_gene: TRBJ1-1
v_gene: TRBV2
CDR3aa: ASRTEMNTEAF

d_gene: NA
j_gene: TRBJ2-2
v_gene: TRBV24-1
CDR3aa: ATSDLGRGDTGELF

d_gene: NA
j_gene: TRBJ1-2
v_gene: TRBV21-1
CDR3aa: ASVAANYGYT

d_gene: NA
j_gene: TRBJ2-1
v_gene: TRBV5-1
CDR3aa: ASSLEFSAGGPREQF

d_gene: TRBD2
j_gene: TRBJ2-3
v_gene: TRBV10-3
CDR3aa: AISERDYTDTQY

d_gene: TRBD1
j_gene: TRBJ2-2
v_gene: TRBV20-1
CDR3aa: SAQPGQGTGELF

d_gene: NA
j_gene: TRBJ2-2
v_gene: TRBV7-8
CDR3aa: ASSPMAGGDTGELF

d_gene: NA
j_gene: TRBJ2-1
v_gene: TRBV5-1
CDR3aa: ASSLSVGTAYNEQF

d_gene: NA
j_gene: TRBJ1-3
v_gene: TRBV10-3
CDR3aa: AISPGWRNTIY

d_gene: TRBD1
j_gene: TRBJ2-1
v_gene: TRBV24-1
CDR3aa: ATSDPTGAEQF

d_gene: NA
j_gene: TRBJ2-2
v_gene: TRBV5-4
CDR3aa: ASSLGREWTGELF

d_gene: NA
j_gene: TRBJ2-3
v_gene: TRBV30
CDR3aa: AWSGPTITDTQY

d_gene: TRBD2
j_gene: TRBJ2-3
v_gene: TRBV15
CDR3aa: ATSTGLAGATPDTQY

d_gene: NA
j_gene: TRBJ2-1
v_gene: TRBV7-3
CDR3aa: ASSLTGPLGGDEQF

d_gene: TRBD2
j_gene: TRBJ2-1
v_gene: TRBV24-1
CDR3aa: ATSTHGAGLAGDGEQF

d_gene: TRBD1
j_gene: TRBJ1-1
v_gene: TRBV5-1
CDR3aa: ASCRAPGQGNSEAF

d_gene: TRBD2
j_gene: TRBJ2-7
v_gene: TRBV6-6
CDR3aa: ASRPPTSGSASEQY

d_gene: NA
j_gene: TRBJ1-6
v_gene: TRBV4-1
CDR3aa: ASSQVASPLH

d_gene: TRBD2
j_gene: TRBJ2-3
v_gene: TRBV10-3
CDR3aa: AIVGLAGADTQY